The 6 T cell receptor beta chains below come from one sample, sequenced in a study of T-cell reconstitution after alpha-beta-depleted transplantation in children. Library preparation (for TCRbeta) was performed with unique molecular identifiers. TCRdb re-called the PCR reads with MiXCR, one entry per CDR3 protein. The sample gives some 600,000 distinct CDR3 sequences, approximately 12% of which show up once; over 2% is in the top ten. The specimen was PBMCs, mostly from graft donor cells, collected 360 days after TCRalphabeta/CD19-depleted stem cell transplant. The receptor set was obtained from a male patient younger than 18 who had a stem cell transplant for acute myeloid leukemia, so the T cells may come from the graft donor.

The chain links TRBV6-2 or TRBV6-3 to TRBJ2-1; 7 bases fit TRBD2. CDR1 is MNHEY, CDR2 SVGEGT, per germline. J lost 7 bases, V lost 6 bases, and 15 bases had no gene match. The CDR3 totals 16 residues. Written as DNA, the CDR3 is TGTGCCAGCAGGCCGCTAGCGGTGGGACGGTGGAATGAGCAGTTCTTC. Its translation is CASRPLAVGRWNEQFF.

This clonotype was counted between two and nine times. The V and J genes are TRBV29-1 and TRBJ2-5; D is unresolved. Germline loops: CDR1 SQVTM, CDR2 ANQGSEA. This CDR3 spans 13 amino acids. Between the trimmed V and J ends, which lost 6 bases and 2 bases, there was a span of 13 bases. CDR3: CSVRPRRQETQYF. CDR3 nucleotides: TGCAGCGTCCGGCCACGGCGGCAAGAGACCCAGTACTTC.

The chain's CDR3 is CASNNLGQDYGYTF. CDR3 sequence (DNA): TGTGCCAGCAACAACCTGGGACAGGACTATGGCTACACCTTC. The chain is built from TRBV7-9 and TRBJ1-2; TRBD1 agrees at 8 bases. V gave up 7 bases and J gave up 3 bases; unmatched junction bases: 7. The germline CDR1 and CDR2 sequences are SEHNR and FQNEAQ (reference sequence). This CDR3 contains 14 residues.

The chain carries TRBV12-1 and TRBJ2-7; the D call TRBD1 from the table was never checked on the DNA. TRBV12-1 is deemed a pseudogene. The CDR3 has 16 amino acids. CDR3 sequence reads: CASSCDRDRASYEQYF. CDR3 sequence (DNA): TGTGCCAGCAGCTGCGATAGGGACAGGGCCTCCTACGAGCAGTACTTC.

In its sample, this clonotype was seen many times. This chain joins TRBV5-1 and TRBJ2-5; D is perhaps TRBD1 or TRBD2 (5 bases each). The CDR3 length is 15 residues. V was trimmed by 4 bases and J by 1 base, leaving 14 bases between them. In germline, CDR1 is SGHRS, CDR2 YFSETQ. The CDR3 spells CASSDTPGTQETQYF. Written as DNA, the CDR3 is TGCGCCAGCAGCGATACTCCAGGGACCCAAGAGACCCAGTACTTC.

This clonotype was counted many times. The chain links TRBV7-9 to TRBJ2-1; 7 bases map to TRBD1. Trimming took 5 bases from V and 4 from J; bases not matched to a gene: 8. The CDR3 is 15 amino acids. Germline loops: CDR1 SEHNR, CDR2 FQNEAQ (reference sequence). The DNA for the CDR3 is TGTGCCAGCAGCATCGGGACAGCTGTGTACAATGAGCAGTTCTTC. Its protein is CASSIGTAVYNEQFF.